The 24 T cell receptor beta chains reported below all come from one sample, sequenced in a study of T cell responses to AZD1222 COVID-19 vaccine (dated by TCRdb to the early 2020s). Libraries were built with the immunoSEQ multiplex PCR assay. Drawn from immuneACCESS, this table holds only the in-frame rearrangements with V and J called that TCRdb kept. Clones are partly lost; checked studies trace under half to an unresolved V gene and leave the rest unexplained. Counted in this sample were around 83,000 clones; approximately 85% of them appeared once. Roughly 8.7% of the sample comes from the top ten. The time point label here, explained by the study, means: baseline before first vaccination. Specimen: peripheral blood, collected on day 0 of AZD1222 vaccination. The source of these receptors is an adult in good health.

The CDR3 sequence: CASSLPGQVYTEAFF. In DNA, the CDR3 is TGTGCCAGCAGCTTACCGGGACAGGTGTACACTGAAGCTTTCTTT. This chain uses TRBV5-4 with TRBJ1-1; 8 bases map to TRBD1. V dropped 2 bases and J dropped 3; count of bases not matched to a gene: 6. This CDR3 is 15 amino acids long. Germline values: CDR1 SGHNT, CDR2 YYREEE (reference sequence).

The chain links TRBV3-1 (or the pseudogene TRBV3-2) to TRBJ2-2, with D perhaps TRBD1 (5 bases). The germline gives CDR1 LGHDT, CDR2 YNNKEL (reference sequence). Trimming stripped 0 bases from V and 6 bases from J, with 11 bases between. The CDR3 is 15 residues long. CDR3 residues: CASSQDLAGSGELFF. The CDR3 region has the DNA TGTGCCAGCAGCCAAGATTTGGCAGGGTCCGGGGAGCTGTTTTTT.

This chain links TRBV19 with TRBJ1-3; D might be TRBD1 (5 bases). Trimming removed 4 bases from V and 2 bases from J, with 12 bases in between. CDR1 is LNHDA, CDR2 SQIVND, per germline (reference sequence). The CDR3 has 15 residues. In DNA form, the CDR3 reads TGTGCCAGTAGTACCCCTCAGGGAACTGGAAACACCATATATTTT. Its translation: CASSTPQGTGNTIYF. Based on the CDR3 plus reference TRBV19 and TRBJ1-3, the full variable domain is DGGITQSPKYLFRKEGQNVTLSCEQNLNHDAMYWYRQDPGQGLRLIYYSQIVNDFQKGDIAEGYSVSREKKESFPLTVTSAQKNPTAFYLCASSTPQGTGNTIYFGEGSWLTVV.

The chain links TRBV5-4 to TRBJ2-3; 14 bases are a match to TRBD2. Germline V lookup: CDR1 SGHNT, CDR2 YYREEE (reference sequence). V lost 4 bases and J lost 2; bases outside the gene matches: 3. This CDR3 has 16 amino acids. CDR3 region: CASSRLAGGITDTQYF. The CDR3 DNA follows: TGTGCCAGCAGCAGACTAGCGGGGGGGATCACAGATACGCAGTATTTT. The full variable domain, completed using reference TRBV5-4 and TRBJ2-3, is ETGVTQSPTHLIKTRGQQVTLRCSSQSGHNTVSWYQQALGQGPQFIFQYYREEENGRGNFPPRFSGLQFPNYSSELNVNALELDDSALYLCASSRLAGGITDTQYFGPGTRLTVL.

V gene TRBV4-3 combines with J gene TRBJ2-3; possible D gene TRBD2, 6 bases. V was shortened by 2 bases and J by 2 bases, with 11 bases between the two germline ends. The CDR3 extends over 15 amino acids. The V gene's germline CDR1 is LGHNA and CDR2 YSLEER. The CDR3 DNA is TGCGCCAGCAGCCAACTGACTAGTACCACAGATACGCAGTATTTT. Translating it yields CASSQLTSTTDTQYF.

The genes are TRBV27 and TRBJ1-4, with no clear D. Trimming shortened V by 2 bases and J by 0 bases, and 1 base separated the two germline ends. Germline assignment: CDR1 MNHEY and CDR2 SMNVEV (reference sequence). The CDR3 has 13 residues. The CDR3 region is CASSLTTNEKLFF. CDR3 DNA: TGTGCCAGCAGTTTAACAACTAATGAAAAACTGTTTTTT.

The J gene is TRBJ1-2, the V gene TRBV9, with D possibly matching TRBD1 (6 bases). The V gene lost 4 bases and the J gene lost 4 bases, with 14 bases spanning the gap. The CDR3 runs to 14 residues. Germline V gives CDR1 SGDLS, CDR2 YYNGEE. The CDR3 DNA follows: TGTGCCAGCAGCTTTAGACAGGTTGCCTATGGCTACACCTTC. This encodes CASSFRQVAYGYTF.

CDR3 loop: CASIGGNTEAFF. The CDR3 coding sequence is TGCGCCAGCATTGGGGGCAACACTGAAGCTTTCTTT. The genes are TRBV10-2 and TRBJ1-1; the D gene is possibly TRBD1 (6 bases). CDR1 is WSHSY, CDR2 SAAADI, per germline. CDR3 length equals 12 residues. The germline V and J ends were trimmed by 7 bases and 2 bases, with 8 bases remaining between them.

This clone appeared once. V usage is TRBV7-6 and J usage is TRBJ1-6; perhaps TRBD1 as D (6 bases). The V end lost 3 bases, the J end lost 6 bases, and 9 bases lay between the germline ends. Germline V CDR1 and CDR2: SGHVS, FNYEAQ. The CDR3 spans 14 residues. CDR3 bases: TGTGCCAGCAGCTTGGACAGCCTTAATTCACCCCTCCACTTT. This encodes CASSLDSLNSPLHF.

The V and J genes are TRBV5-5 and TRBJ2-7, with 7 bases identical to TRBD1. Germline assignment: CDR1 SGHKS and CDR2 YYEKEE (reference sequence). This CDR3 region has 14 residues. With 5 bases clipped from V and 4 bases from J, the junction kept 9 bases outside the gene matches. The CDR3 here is CASRLQGIMYEQYF. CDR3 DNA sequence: TGTGCCAGCAGACTACAGGGGATTATGTACGAGCAGTACTTC.

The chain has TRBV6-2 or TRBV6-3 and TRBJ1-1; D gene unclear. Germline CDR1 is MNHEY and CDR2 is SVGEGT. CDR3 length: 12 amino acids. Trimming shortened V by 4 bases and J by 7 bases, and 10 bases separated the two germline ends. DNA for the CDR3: TGTGCCAGCAGTTGGCGGGTAGGTGAAGCTTTCTTT. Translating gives CASSWRVGEAFF.

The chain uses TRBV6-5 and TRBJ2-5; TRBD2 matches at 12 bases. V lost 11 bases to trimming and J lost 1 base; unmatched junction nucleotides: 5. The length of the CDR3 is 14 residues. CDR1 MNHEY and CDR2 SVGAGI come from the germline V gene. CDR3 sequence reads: CARLAGAFQETQYF. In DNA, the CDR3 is TGTGCCCGACTAGCGGGAGCGTTCCAAGAGACCCAGTACTTC.

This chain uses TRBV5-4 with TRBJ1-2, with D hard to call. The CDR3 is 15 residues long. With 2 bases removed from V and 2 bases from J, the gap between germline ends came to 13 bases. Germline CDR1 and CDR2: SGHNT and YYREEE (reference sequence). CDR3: CASSFGRGRNYGYTF. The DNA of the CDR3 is TGTGCCAGCAGCTTCGGTCGTGGTCGGAACTATGGCTACACCTTC.

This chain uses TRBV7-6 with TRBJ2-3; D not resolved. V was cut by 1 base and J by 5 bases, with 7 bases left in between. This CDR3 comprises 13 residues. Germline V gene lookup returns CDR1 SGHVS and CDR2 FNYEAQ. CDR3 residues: CASSLETVDTQYF. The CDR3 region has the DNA TGTGCCAGCAGCTTAGAAACCGTAGATACGCAGTATTTT.

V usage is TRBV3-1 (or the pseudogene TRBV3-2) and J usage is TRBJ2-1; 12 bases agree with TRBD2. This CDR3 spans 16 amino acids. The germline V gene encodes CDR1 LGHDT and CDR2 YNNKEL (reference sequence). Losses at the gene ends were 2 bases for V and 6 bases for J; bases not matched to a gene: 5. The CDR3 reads CASSQSSGGGSNEQFF. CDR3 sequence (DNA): TGTGCCAGCAGCCAATCTAGCGGGGGGGGATCCAATGAGCAGTTCTTC.

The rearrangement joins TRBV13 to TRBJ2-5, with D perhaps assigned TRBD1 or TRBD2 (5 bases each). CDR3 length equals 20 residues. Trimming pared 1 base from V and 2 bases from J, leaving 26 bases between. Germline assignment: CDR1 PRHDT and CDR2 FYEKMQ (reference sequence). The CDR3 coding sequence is TGTGCCAGCAGCTTAGAATCCATGACACCACTGGGACGGAATCAAGAGACCCAGTACTTC. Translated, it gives CASSLESMTPLGRNQETQYF.

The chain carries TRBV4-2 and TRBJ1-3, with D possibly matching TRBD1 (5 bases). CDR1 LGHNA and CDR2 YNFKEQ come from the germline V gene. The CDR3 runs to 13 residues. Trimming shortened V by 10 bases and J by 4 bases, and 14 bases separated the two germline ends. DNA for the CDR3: TGTGCCAACAGGAGGGCAGGAGGAAACACCATATATTTT. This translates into CANRRAGGNTIYF.

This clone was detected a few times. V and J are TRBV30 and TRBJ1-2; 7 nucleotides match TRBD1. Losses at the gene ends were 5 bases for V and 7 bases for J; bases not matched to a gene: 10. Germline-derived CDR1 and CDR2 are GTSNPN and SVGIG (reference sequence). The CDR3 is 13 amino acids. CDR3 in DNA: TGTGCCTGGCAACAGGGGACGATGGGTGGCTACACCTTC. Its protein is CAWQQGTMGGYTF.

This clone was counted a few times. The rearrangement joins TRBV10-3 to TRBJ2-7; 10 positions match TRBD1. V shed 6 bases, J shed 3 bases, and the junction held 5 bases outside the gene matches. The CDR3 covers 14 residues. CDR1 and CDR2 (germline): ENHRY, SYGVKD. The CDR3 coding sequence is TGTGCCATCAGACCCCGGGACAGGGGCTACGAGCAGTACTTC. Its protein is CAIRPRDRGYEQYF.

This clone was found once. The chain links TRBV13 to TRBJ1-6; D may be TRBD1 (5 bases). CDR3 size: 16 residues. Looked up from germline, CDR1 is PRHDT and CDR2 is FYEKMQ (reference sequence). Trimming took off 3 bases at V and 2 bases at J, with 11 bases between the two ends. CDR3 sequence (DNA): TGTGCCAGCAGCTTTGCAGGGAATCCCTATAATTCACCCCTCCACTTT. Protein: CASSFAGNPYNSPLHF.

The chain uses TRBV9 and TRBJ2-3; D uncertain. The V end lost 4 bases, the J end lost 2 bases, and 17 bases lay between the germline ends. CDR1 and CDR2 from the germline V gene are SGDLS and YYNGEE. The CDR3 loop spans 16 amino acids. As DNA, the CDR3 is TGTGCCAGCAGCCCCGACGGAGCGCTCCCCACAGATACGCAGTATTTT. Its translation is CASSPDGALPTDTQYF.

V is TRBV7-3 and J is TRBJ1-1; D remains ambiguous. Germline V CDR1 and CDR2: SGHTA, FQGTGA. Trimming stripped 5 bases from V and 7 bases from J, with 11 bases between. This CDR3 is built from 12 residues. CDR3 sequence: CASSPTNGEAFF. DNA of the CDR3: TGTGCCAGCAGCCCGACGAATGGTGAAGCTTTCTTT.

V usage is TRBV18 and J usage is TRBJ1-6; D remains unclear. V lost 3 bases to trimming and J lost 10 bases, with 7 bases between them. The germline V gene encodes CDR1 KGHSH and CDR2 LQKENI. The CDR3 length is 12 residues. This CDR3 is CASSPRESPLHF. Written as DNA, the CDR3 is TGTGCCAGCTCACCTCGGGAATCACCCCTCCACTTT.

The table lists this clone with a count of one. DNA for the CDR3: TGTGCCATCACCGGGGATTTGAGTTCACCCCTCCACTTT. It codes for CAITGDLSSPLHF. The rearrangement joins TRBV10-3 to TRBJ1-6; D is undetermined. Germline-derived CDR1 and CDR2 are ENHRY and SYGVKD. The CDR3 is 13 amino acids. The V gene lost 7 bases and the J gene lost 9 bases, with 13 bases spanning the gap.